This T cell receptor (beta chain) derives from a study of T cells after yellow fever vaccination. Study-level information: Researchers used SMART-Seq v4 Ultra Low Input to prepare fractions that had low cell numbers. Regarding the study as a whole: Few clonotypes appeared in both CD4 and CD8 compartments. Subsequent to the booster, the majority of primary-vaccination clones reappeared (96% CD4, 88% CD8).

As TCR cDNA was made by 5'RACE template switching, a universal primer site and UMIs were added. TCRdb called the 5' RACE reads again in MiXCR, with one record for every CDR3 protein. The table lists hundreds of thousands of distinct CDR3 sequences, 15% to 20% of them singletons, with over 15% in the top ten. Comments on this clonotype: Its antigen is unidentified. A junction boundary mismatches the germline segment, possibly from a read error.

The sample here was PBMCs, taken before the yellow fever booster vaccination. This clonotype was obtained from a young man who received the YFV17D yellow fever vaccine.

The chain's CDR3 is CASSFAENTGELFF. The CDR3 DNA is TGTGCTAGCAGCTTTGCAGAGAACACCGGGGAGCTGTTTTTT. The chain couples TRBV7-7 to TRBJ2-2, with D unclear. Per germline, CDR1 SSHAT and CDR2 FNYEAQ (reference sequence). This CDR3 spans 14 amino acids.